This T cell receptor (beta chain) was retrieved from a study of T cells in Graves' hyperthyroidism and ophthalmopathy. This clonotype was detected many times. CDR3 length: 15 amino acids. Germline V gives CDR1 LGHDT, CDR2 YNNKEL (reference sequence). V was shortened by 1 base and J by 0 bases, with 10 bases between the two germline ends. The TCR beta CDR3 regions underwent amplification using RNA transcripts as the source. RT-PCR in the first round (using the HTBI primer set) targeted the TCR CDR3. TCRdb recomputed calls from the multiplex PCR reads with MiXCR, one row per CDR3 protein. Among a few hundred thousand distinct CDR3 sequences listed, roughly 14% were seen once.

Sequenced input: blood. The origin of this receptor is a woman in her 30s with Graves' ophthalmopathy. The rearrangement links TRBV3-1 to TRBJ2-7; D is possibly TRBD2 (7 bases). The CDR3 protein is CASSQVGGASYEQYF. CDR3 coding DNA: TGTGCCAGCAGCCAAGTTGGGGGGGCCTCCTACGAGCAGTACTTC.